This TCR beta chain was recorded in a study of shared clonotypes between healthy human individuals. Genomic DNA of every subset was divided equally among multiple immunoSEQ plates. The protocol was immunoSEQ multiplex PCR, while the TCRdb copy is restricted to in-frame clones and leaves out a portion. The table lists a few million clones, approximately 95% of them singletons. The V gene lost 5 bases and the J gene lost 8 bases, with 13 bases spanning the gap. Germline-derived CDR1 and CDR2 are SEHNR and FQNEAQ (reference sequence). The CDR3 sequence is 14 residues long. The specimen was naive CD4+ T cells from PBMCs. Described subset: CD45RA+ positively selected. This TCR was sampled from a man aged 18 to 35 in good health. Some clones in this sample may be carry-over from other donors' samples. V usage is TRBV7-9 and J usage is TRBJ1-6; perhaps TRBD1 as D (5 bases). The CDR3 DNA is TGTGCCAGCAGCGCTGTAATAGGGGATTCACCCCTCCACTTT. Residues: CASSAVIGDSPLHF.